This T cell receptor beta chain was identified in a study of identifying expanded T cells in peripheral blood. Generated by immunoSEQ multiplex PCR, the TCRdb table keeps only in-frame clones and is missing some. Of 90,000 to 95,000 clones listed, 70% to 90% are singletons. No infections or other immune events were documented during collection. Study results and limitations: Over about two and four weeks, about 15 and 19 clones changed, versus around 1.3 between replicates.

With regard to this clone: Its matching antigen is unknown.

The receptor's source is a person aged 18 to 75 in good health. The sequenced sample was blood.

In DNA, the CDR3 is TGTGCCAGCAGCCCGGGACAGTCGTCTCGAGTCTGCACCTTC. Residues: CASSPGQSSRVCTF. J is TRBJ1-2 and V is TRBV6-5; 7 bases are a match to TRBD1. The ends lost 6 bases at V and 13 bases at J; junction bases unmatched: 17. CDR3 length equals 14 residues. Germline CDR1 is MNHEY and CDR2 is SVGAGI.